This TCR beta chain was sequenced in a study of radiotherapy plus CTLA-4 blockade in lung cancer (dated by TCRdb to 2017 to 2018). For context, the study as a whole: Objective responses were observed in around 20% of enrolled patients, and disease control was achieved in approximately 32%. Overall study results and their limits: After treatment with radiotherapy and ipilimumab, TCR clones that originated in tumors expanded in peripheral blood. Increased serum interferon-beta after radiation, together with early dynamic changes in blood T cell clones, were reported to be the strongest predictors of response.

The study evaluated CTLA-4 blockade (ipilimumab) given together with focal radiation therapy in patients who had chemo-refractory metastatic non-small-cell lung cancer. On this clone itself: The antigen this receptor binds is unknown. Base quality data are lacking; no much larger clone is found one base away.

Library preparation employed the immunoSEQ multiplex PCR assay. TCRdb mirrors the immuneACCESS table, restricted to in-frame sequences. Some clones are absent from its copies; in checked studies, under half trace to an unresolved V gene, and the reason for the others is unknown. The sample table contains 70,000 to 95,000 clones; only one count was recorded for around 90% of them. In total, the top ten clones hold over 15% of the sample. The germline V gene supplies CDR1 SGHTA and CDR2 FQGNSA. Counted from cysteine to phenylalanine, this CDR3 has 15 amino acids. Only the CDR3 DNA is retained, 45 bases long and in frame from the first base. V is shortened by 1 base, J by 2 bases, and the region joining them spans 11 bases.

The sample in question was peripheral blood, obtained from a patient treated with radiotherapy plus ipilimumab. This TCR derives from a human donor with non-small cell lung cancer that progressed on radiotherapy plus ipilimumab. The chain is assembled from TRBV7-2 and TRBJ1-1; the D gene is unclear. The CDR3 protein: CASSLVVGLNTEAFF. The DNA is as follows: TGTGCCAGCAGCTTAGTTGTCGGGTTAAACACTGAAGCTTTCTTT.